This is a list of T cell receptor beta chains from one sample in a study of OX40 agonist ivuxolimab in advanced cancers. TCRdb's table, derived via immunoSEQ multiplex PCR, lists solely in-frame clones and lacks some. Of about 77,000 clones in the sample, 83% were seen once. This specimen consisted of CD4+ or CD8+ T cells sorted from blood, obtained in a trial of the OX40 agonist ivuxolimab. Every receptor here comes from an adult with an advanced solid tumor such as melanoma, head and neck, liver or kidney cancer. Both conserved end residues are part of each CDR3. The order of the fields is V gene, D gene, J gene, clone size, CDR3 protein, CDR3 DNA. D genes are given only for firm matches. Only part of the rows carry a size: once, few, many, or a class if the clone is expanded.

TRBV30	TRBD2	TRBJ2-3	NA	CACALAGADTQYF	TGTGCCTGCGCTTTAGCGGGGGCAGATACGCAGTATTTT
TRBV27	TRBD1	TRBJ1-1	NA	CASSGYPSRGQAEAFF	TGTGCCAGCAGTGGTTACCCTTCAAGGGGGCAGGCTGAAGCTTTCTTT
TRBV28	NA	TRBJ1-4	once	CASSFRGPTNEKLFF	TGTGCCAGCAGTTTCAGAGGGCCAACTAATGAAAAACTGTTTTTT
TRBV30	TRBD2	TRBJ2-7	once	CAWSVTSGFYEQYF	TGTGCCTGGAGTGTAACTAGCGGGTTCTACGAGCAGTACTTC
TRBV29-1	NA	TRBJ1-2	NA	CSVEERPYGYTF	TGCAGCGTTGAAGAACGACCCTATGGCTACACCTTC
TRBV10-3	NA	TRBJ1-1	NA	CAISVNTMNTEAFF	TGTGCCATCAGTGTTAACACCATGAACACTGAAGCTTTCTTT
TRBV18	NA	TRBJ2-7	NA	CATRVDANSYEQYF	TGTGCCACCCGAGTGGACGCCAACTCCTACGAGCAGTACTTC
TRBV27	NA	TRBJ2-4	NA	CASSFTGENIQYF	TGTGCCAGCAGTTTCACTGGGGAAAACATTCAGTACTTC
TRBV4-1	NA	TRBJ1-2	few	CASTERTALYGYTF	TGCGCCAGTACTGAGAGGACGGCTCTCTATGGCTACACCTTC
TRBV6-5	TRBD1	TRBJ2-7	NA	CASSYSDRGYEQYF	TGTGCCAGCAGTTACAGCGACAGGGGCTACGAGCAGTACTTC
TRBV7-9	NA	TRBJ2-3	NA	CASSKPGLSTDTQYF	TGTGCCAGCAGCAAACCCGGACTTTCGACAGATACGCAGTATTTT
TRBV7-9	NA	TRBJ2-1	NA	CASSLAAGIDEQFF	TGTGCCAGCAGCTTAGCTGCGGGTATCGATGAGCAGTTCTTC
TRBV5-6	NA	TRBJ2-3	NA	CASRVYGPVSTDTQYF	TGTGCCAGCAGAGTTTATGGTCCGGTTAGCACAGATACGCAGTATTTT
TRBV5-1	NA	TRBJ1-2	NA	CASSLGGDGSGYTF	TGCGCCAGCAGCTTAGGCGGCGACGGGTCTGGCTACACCTTC
TRBV5-8	NA	TRBJ1-1	NA	CASSFVRNTEAFF	TGTGCCAGCAGCTTTGTACGGAACACTGAAGCTTTCTTT
TRBV7-2	NA	TRBJ1-6	NA	CASSLGGWGNSPLHF	TGTGCCAGCAGCTTAGGAGGGTGGGGGAATTCACCCCTCCACTTT
TRBV7-9	TRBD2	TRBJ2-3	NA	CASSLAIPGLAGETDTQYF	TGTGCCAGCAGCTTAGCGATACCGGGACTAGCGGGAGAGACAGATACGCAGTATTTT
TRBV7-9	TRBD2	TRBJ2-7	NA	CASSSLDGRHEQYF	TGTGCCAGCAGTTCCCTGGACGGGAGGCACGAGCAGTACTTC
TRBV9	NA	TRBJ1-2	NA	CASSPGAGVTYGYTF	TGTGCCAGCAGCCCTGGGGCAGGGGTTACCTATGGCTACACCTTC
TRBV21-1	NA	TRBJ1-4	NA	CASSKWRGTEEGKEKLFF	TGTGCCAGCAGCAAATGGCGGGGGACGGAAGAGGGTAAGGAAAAACTGTTTTTT
TRBV20-1	NA	TRBJ1-5	NA	CSASVGQPQHF	TGCAGTGCTAGCGTGGGACAGCCCCAGCATTTT
TRBV5-4	NA	TRBJ2-1	NA	CASSLGQQPYNEQFF	TGTGCCAGCAGCTTGGGTCAGCAGCCCTACAATGAGCAGTTCTTC
TRBV10-3	NA	TRBJ1-1	once	CAISEEGTEAFF	TGTGCCATCAGTGAGGAGGGCACTGAAGCTTTCTTT
TRBV6-5	NA	TRBJ1-2	few	CASSYSIQGGYTF	TGTGCCAGCAGTTACTCGATACAAGGTGGCTACACCTTC
TRBV2	TRBD1	TRBJ2-7	NA	CASSDGTGRYEQYF	TGTGCCAGCAGTGATGGGACAGGGCGGTACGAGCAGTACTTC
TRBV11-3	TRBD2	TRBJ2-3	NA	CASSPGGSTDTQYF	TGTGCCAGCAGCCCGGGGGGGAGCACAGATACGCAGTATTTT
TRBV12-5	NA	TRBJ1-2	once	CASGMTAPYGYTF	TGTGCTAGTGGGATGACAGCTCCCTATGGCTACACCTTC
TRBV28	NA	TRBJ1-1	NA	CASSPPKVTEAFF	TGTGCCAGCAGTCCCCCCAAGGTGACTGAAGCTTTCTTT
TRBV6-1	TRBD2	TRBJ2-3	NA	CASSGGLAGGTDTQYF	TGTGCCAGCAGTGGGGGACTAGCGGGGGGCACAGATACGCAGTATTTT
TRBV29-1	NA	TRBJ1-1	NA	CSVERTQGNTEAFF	TGCAGCGTTGAGAGGACCCAGGGGAACACTGAAGCTTTCTTT
TRBV11-2	NA	TRBJ1-4	NA	CASSSQGGLNEKLFF	TGTGCCAGCAGCTCGCAGGGCGGCCTTAATGAAAAACTGTTTTTT
TRBV30	NA	TRBJ1-5	many	CAWSTRANQPQHF	TGTGCCTGGAGTACGCGAGCAAATCAGCCCCAGCATTTT
TRBV20-1	NA	TRBJ2-7	NA	CSANGHEQYF	TGCAGTGCTAATGGCCACGAGCAGTACTTC
TRBV4-2	TRBD2	TRBJ2-5	few	CASSRGWTSGGDGETQYF	TGTGCCAGCAGCCGAGGGTGGACTAGCGGGGGAGACGGAGAGACCCAGTACTTC
TRBV10-3	TRBD2	TRBJ2-5	NA	CAISEPNISFSGAFQETQYF	TGTGCCATCAGCGAACCAAATATATCATTCAGCGGGGCTTTCCAAGAGACCCAGTACTTC
TRBV4-1	TRBD1	TRBJ1-1	NA	CASSHPIRGRNTEAFF	TGCGCCAGCAGCCACCCGATAAGGGGGCGGAACACTGAAGCTTTCTTT
TRBV7-2	NA	TRBJ1-2	NA	CASSLGPTEGYTF	TGTGCCAGCAGCTTAGGACCGACTGAGGGCTACACCTTC
TRBV15	TRBD2	TRBJ2-5	NA	CATSRGTSGGVETQYF	TGTGCCACCAGCAGAGGGACTAGCGGGGGAGTAGAGACCCAGTACTTC
TRBV5-1	TRBD1	TRBJ2-3	NA	CASSSKGRGQGPDTQYF	TGCGCCAGCAGCTCAAAGGGCCGCGGACAGGGCCCAGATACGCAGTATTTT
TRBV4-2	NA	TRBJ1-4	NA	CASSQEGVWEKLFF	TGTGCCAGCAGCCAAGAAGGGGTATGGGAAAAACTGTTTTTT